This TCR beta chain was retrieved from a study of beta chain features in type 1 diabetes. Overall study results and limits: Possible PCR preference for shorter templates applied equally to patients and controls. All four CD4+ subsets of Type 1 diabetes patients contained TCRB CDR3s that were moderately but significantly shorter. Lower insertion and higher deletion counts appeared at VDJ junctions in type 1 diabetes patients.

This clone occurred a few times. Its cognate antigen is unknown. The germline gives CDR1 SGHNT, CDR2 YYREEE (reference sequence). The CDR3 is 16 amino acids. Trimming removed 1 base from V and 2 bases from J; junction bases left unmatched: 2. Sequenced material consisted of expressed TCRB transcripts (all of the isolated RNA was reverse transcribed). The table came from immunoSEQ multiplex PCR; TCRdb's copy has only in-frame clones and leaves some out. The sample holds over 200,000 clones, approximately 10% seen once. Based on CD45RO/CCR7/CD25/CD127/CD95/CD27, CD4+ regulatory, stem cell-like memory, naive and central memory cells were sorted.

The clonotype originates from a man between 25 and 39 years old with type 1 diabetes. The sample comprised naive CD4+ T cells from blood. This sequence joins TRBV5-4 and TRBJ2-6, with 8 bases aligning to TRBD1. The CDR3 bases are TGTGCCAGCAGCTTGTCAGGGGGCGCTGGGGCCAACGTCCTGACTTTC. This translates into CASSLSGGAGANVLTF.